The 23 T cell receptor beta chains below were found in one sample sequenced in a study of OX40 agonist ivuxolimab in advanced cancers. The protocol was immunoSEQ multiplex PCR, while the TCRdb copy is restricted to in-frame clones and leaves out a portion. The data show tens of thousands of clones, 75% to 90% seen once. The specimen was CD4+ or CD8+ T cells sorted from blood, collected in a trial of the OX40 agonist ivuxolimab. The source is an adult with an advanced solid tumor such as melanoma, head and neck, liver or kidney cancer.

The J gene is TRBJ2-1, the V gene TRBV4-1; TRBD2 matches at 10 bases. This CDR3 has 16 amino acids. Unmatched junction bases numbered 5, after V lost 1 base and J lost 5 bases. Germline V gene sequence: CDR1 MGHRA, CDR2 YSYEKL. The CDR3 reads CASSQGRLAGDNEQFF. The CDR3 nucleotides are TGCGCCAGCAGCCAAGGCCGACTAGCGGGTGACAATGAGCAGTTCTTC.

The rearrangement uses TRBV4-1 and TRBJ1-2; D not certain. The CDR3 extends over 16 amino acids. Germline values: CDR1 MGHRA, CDR2 YSYEKL. With 0 bases removed from V and 4 bases from J, the gap between germline ends came to 15 bases. The CDR3 DNA is TGCGCCAGCAGCCAAGAAAAAATGACTGCGATCTATGGCTACACCTTC. Translated, it gives CASSQEKMTAIYGYTF.

The chain combines TRBV6-1 with TRBJ2-2; D gene unclear. CDR1 and CDR2 from the germline V gene are MNHNS and SASEGT. The CDR3 consists of 15 residues. Trimming took off 9 bases at V and 5 bases at J, with 19 bases between the two ends. CDR3 DNA: TGTGCCAGTCCACCCGGACCGAACCCGACCGGGGAGCTGTTTTTT. Its protein product is CASPPGPNPTGELFF.

The rearrangement joins TRBV5-1 to TRBJ2-2, with TRBD2 matching over 13 bases. The CDR3 contains 18 residues. Unmatched junction bases numbered 11, after V lost 4 bases and J lost 5 bases. Looked up from germline, CDR1 is SGHRS and CDR2 is YFSETQ. CDR3 sequence: CASSHRTSGSGVTGELFF. The DNA of the CDR3 is TGCGCCAGCAGCCACCGGACTAGCGGGAGTGGCGTGACCGGGGAGCTGTTTTTT.

By sample share, this clone is medium-sized. This sequence joins TRBV5-1 and TRBJ2-5, with TRBD2 identical over 7 bases. Losses at the gene ends were 4 bases for V and 7 bases for J; bases not matched to a gene: 7. This CDR3 spans 13 amino acids. Germline CDR1 SGHRS, CDR2 YFSETQ. Here the CDR3 reads CASSPERGRTQYF. The CDR3 DNA is TGCGCCAGCAGCCCGGAGCGGGGACGGACCCAGTACTTC.

The rearrangement joins TRBV7-2 to TRBJ2-5, with D unresolved. V dropped 8 bases and J dropped 5 bases, with 12 bases sitting between them. The CDR3 runs 12 residues. Germline-derived CDR1 and CDR2 are SGHTA and FQGNSA. The CDR3 nucleotides read TGTGCCAGCGGGCCCACATTGGAGACCCAGTACTTC. It specifies CASGPTLETQYF. The variable domain in full, with the rest retrieved from reference TRBV7-2 and TRBJ2-5, is GAGVSQSPSNKVTEKGKDVELRCDPISGHTALYWYRQSLGQGLEFLIYFQGNSAPDKSGLPSDRFSAERTGGSVSTLTIQRTQQEDSAVYLCASGPTLETQYFGPGTRLLVL.

The rearrangement links TRBV7-2 to TRBJ2-5, with a tentative D call TRBD2 (6 bases). The germline V gene has CDR1 SGHTA and CDR2 FQGNSA. The V gene lost 0 bases and the J gene lost 5 bases, with 13 bases spanning the gap. The CDR3 is made up of 15 amino acids. The CDR3 DNA sequence: TGTGCCAGCAGCTTAGCGGTAGGGGACTGGGAGACCCAGTACTTC. The encoded protein is CASSLAVGDWETQYF.

The CDR3 DNA reads as TGTGCCAGCCTTGTGCGATGCCAGGGGGAATATAACGAGCAGTACTTC. This codes for CASLVRCQGEYNEQYF. This chain connects TRBV9 to TRBJ2-7, with 7 bases that match TRBD1. CDR1 and CDR2 (germline): SGDLS, YYNGEE. J was trimmed by 5 bases and V by 7 bases; bases with no gene match: 18. The CDR3 loop spans 16 amino acids.

The chain combines TRBV5-4 with TRBJ2-5, with 9 bases aligning to TRBD2. The germline gives CDR1 SGHNT, CDR2 YYREEE (reference sequence). V dropped 0 bases and J dropped 2; count of bases not matched to a gene: 8. The CDR3 consists of 17 residues. CDR3 bases: TGTGCCAGCAGCTTGGCCGGTAGCGGGAGCTCTCAAGAGACCCAGTACTTC. It specifies CASSLAGSGSSQETQYF. Complete variable domain (other parts from reference TRBV5-4 and TRBJ2-5): ETGVTQSPTHLIKTRGQQVTLRCSSQSGHNTVSWYQQALGQGPQFIFQYYREEENGRGNFPPRFSGLQFPNYSSELNVNALELDDSALYLCASSLAGSGSSQETQYFGPGTRLLVL.

This clone was seen just once. The rearrangement links TRBV11-2 to TRBJ2-1; 7 bases line up with TRBD2. Germline V gives CDR1 SGHAT, CDR2 FQNNGV. This CDR3 comprises 16 residues. The J segment lost 6 bases and the V segment lost 1 base, leaving 9 bases of the junction unmatched. In nucleotides, the CDR3 is TGTGCCAGCAGCTTAGTAGGTGGGGACTACACCAATGAGCAGTTCTTC. Residues: CASSLVGGDYTNEQFF.

The chain has TRBV11-2 and TRBJ1-4; no clear D gene. The CDR3 consists of 13 residues. Per the germline V gene, CDR1 is SGHAT and CDR2 is FQNNGV. V shed 5 bases and J shed 8 bases, with 12 bases lying between them. The DNA of the CDR3 is TGTGCCAGCAGCCCGGGAGCCCCAGAAAAACTGTTTTTT. It encodes CASSPGAPEKLFF.

The chain joins TRBV21-1 to TRBJ2-3; the table's D call, TRBD1, has no DNA check behind it. TRBV21-1 is listed as a pseudogene. There are 12 residues in the CDR3. The CDR3 here is CASMAATDTQYF. The CDR3 DNA sequence: TGTGCCAGCATGGCCGCAACAGATACGCAGTATTTT.

The genes are TRBV10-3 and TRBJ1-1, with unresolved D. There are 14 residues in the CDR3. The germline gives CDR1 ENHRY, CDR2 SYGVKD. V was pared by 4 bases and J by 4 bases, with 13 bases between. The CDR3 reads CAISASRGRTEAFF. CDR3 nucleotides: TGTGCCATCAGTGCCTCTCGTGGACGCACTGAAGCTTTCTTT.

This chain connects TRBV10-3 to TRBJ2-7; no reliable D call. This CDR3 is built from 12 residues. V lost 0 bases, J lost 3 bases, and 3 bases lay in between. Germline-derived CDR1 and CDR2 are ENHRY and SYGVKD. The CDR3 here is CAISESGYEQYF. CDR3 sequence (DNA): TGTGCCATCAGTGAGTCTGGCTACGAGCAGTACTTC.

The V and J genes are TRBV7-2 and TRBJ2-2; D is perhaps TRBD2 (5 bases). Trimming left V 4 bases short and J 1 base short, with 10 bases between. The CDR3 extends over 15 amino acids. From germline, CDR1 is SGHTA and CDR2 FQGNSA. For the CDR3, the DNA is TGTGCCAGCAGCTCTGAGGGTAGGAACACCGGGGAGCTGTTTTTT. It specifies CASSSEGRNTGELFF. The complete variable domain, with remaining parts taken from reference TRBV7-2 and TRBJ2-2, reads GAGVSQSPSNKVTEKGKDVELRCDPISGHTALYWYRQSLGQGLEFLIYFQGNSAPDKSGLPSDRFSAERTGGSVSTLTIQRTQQEDSAVYLCASSSEGRNTGELFFGEGSRLTVL.

The chain is built from TRBV6-4 and TRBJ2-5; D is unresolved. This CDR3 spans 14 amino acids. Trimming took off 2 bases at V and 2 bases at J, with 9 bases between the two ends. Germline V lookup: CDR1 MRHNA, CDR2 SNTAGT. The DNA of the CDR3 is TGTGCCAGCAGTGACAGGGTCCCTCAAGAGACCCAGTACTTC. Amino acid sequence: CASSDRVPQETQYF.

The CDR3 nucleotides read TGTGCCATCAGACAGGGAACTGGAAACACCATATATTTT. Translated: CAIRQGTGNTIYF. This chain links TRBV10-3 with TRBJ1-3, with D possibly being TRBD1 (6 bases). The CDR3 is made up of 13 amino acids. In germline, CDR1 is ENHRY, CDR2 SYGVKD. V dropped 6 bases and J dropped 2 bases, with 8 bases sitting between them.

V and J are TRBV5-4 and TRBJ2-3; 8 positions agree with TRBD2. The CDR3 contains 14 residues. The junction had 2 bases not matched to a gene; V was cut back by 5 bases and J by 0 bases. Germline values: CDR1 SGHNT, CDR2 YYREEE (reference sequence). The CDR3 bases are TGTGCCAGCAGTAGCGGGACTAGCACAGATACGCAGTATTTT. Its protein is CASSSGTSTDTQYF.

The rearrangement uses TRBV7-8 and TRBJ1-3; D not certain. The CDR3 sequence is 14 residues long. Per germline, CDR1 SGHVS and CDR2 FQNEAQ. The germline V and J ends were trimmed by 5 bases and 5 bases, with 13 bases remaining between them. The DNA of the CDR3 is TGTGCCAGCAGCCCAGAGGTCGGGAGAAACACCATATATTTT. Its protein product is CASSPEVGRNTIYF.

Only one count was recorded for this clone. The chain links TRBV7-2 to TRBJ2-5; weak D call: TRBD2 (5 bases). CDR3 length: 14 amino acids. With 6 bases removed from V and 3 bases from J, the gap between germline ends came to 14 bases. The germline CDR1 and CDR2 sequences are SGHTA and FQGNSA. This CDR3 is CASSSRTSKETQYF. CDR3 sequence (DNA): TGTGCCAGCAGTTCACGGACTTCCAAAGAGACCCAGTACTTC.

This clone was seen more than once but under ten times. CDR3 DNA: TGTGCCATCAGTGAGTCAAAAGGGGCTCCCTACGAGCAGTACTTC. Its translation is CAISESKGAPYEQYF. The V and J genes are TRBV10-3 and TRBJ2-7, with TRBD1 as a possible D gene (5 bases). Trimming removed 0 bases from V and 2 bases from J, with 11 bases in between. CDR1 and CDR2 from the germline V gene are ENHRY and SYGVKD. This CDR3 has 15 residues.

The genes are TRBV28 and TRBJ1-5; no clear D. CDR3 length: 12 residues. V shed 5 bases and J shed 0 bases, with 2 bases lying between them. The germline V gene encodes CDR1 MDHEN and CDR2 SYDVKM. The CDR3 nucleotides read TGTGCCAGCAGTGTTAGCAATCAGCCCCAGCATTTT. This gives the protein CASSVSNQPQHF.

The chain uses TRBV5-4 and TRBJ1-2, with 10 bases identical to TRBD1. Germline loops: CDR1 SGHNT, CDR2 YYREEE (reference sequence). V lost 0 bases to trimming and J lost 7 bases; unmatched junction nucleotides: 6. This CDR3 has 15 residues. This CDR3 is CASSLASTGGFGYTF. CDR3 DNA sequence: TGTGCCAGCAGCTTGGCCTCGACAGGGGGCTTTGGCTACACCTTC. Looking up the rest from reference TRBV5-4 and TRBJ1-2 gives the full variable domain: ETGVTQSPTHLIKTRGQQVTLRCSSQSGHNTVSWYQQALGQGPQFIFQYYREEENGRGNFPPRFSGLQFPNYSSELNVNALELDDSALYLCASSLASTGGFGYTFGSGTRLTVV.